The entry that follows covers one T cell receptor (beta chain) sequence. The antigen is not known. This sample was taken from a study of cytomegalovirus exposure and HLA in healthy donors. Study observations and caveats: In a later analysis, TCR beta V- and J-gene trimming was associated with a missense DCLRE1C variant.

The PCR contained 60 Vbeta and 13 Jbeta primers. The protocol was immunoSEQ multiplex PCR, while the TCRdb copy is restricted to in-frame clones and leaves out a portion. Seen here are about 150,000 clones, 74% observed once, and the top ten hold around 2.3%. The CDR3 covers 11 residues. The ends were cut back, 10 bases at V and 3 bases at J, with 7 bases in the middle. Germline V gene lookup returns CDR1 MGHDK and CDR2 SYGVNS. Input material: PBMCs. This receptor was identified in a man aged 25-40 years in good health and CMV-seronegative. The chain carries TRBV25-1 and TRBJ2-1; D is undetermined. The DNA of the CDR3 is TGTGCCACCGAGCTCTACAATGAGCAGTTCTTC. Amino acid sequence: CATELYNEQFF. Full variable domain (missing parts from reference TRBV25-1 and TRBJ2-1): EADIYQTPRYLVIGTGKKITLECSQTMGHDKMYWYQQDPGMELHLIHYSYGVNSTEKGDLSSESTVSRIRTEHFPLTLESARPSHTSQYLCATELYNEQFFGPGTRLTVL.